The 26 T cell receptor beta chains below were found in one sample sequenced in a study of shared clonotypes between healthy human individuals. Method: immunoSEQ multiplex PCR; TCRdb's copy keeps in-frame clones and lacks some. The sample lists millions of clones, approximately 95% occurring once. Input material: naive CD4+ T cells sorted from blood. As for subset: CD45RA+ positively selected. Receptors were obtained from a man aged 18 to 29 in good health.

Remarks on this clone: Other DNA sequences in the sample encode the same CDR3. V usage is TRBV11-3 and J usage is TRBJ2-5; D ambiguous. The CDR3 is made up of 13 amino acids. Deletions cut 4 bases from V and 1 base from J, with 7 bases between. Germline lookup yields CDR1 SGHNT and CDR2 YENEEA. The CDR3 is CASSSTSQETQYF. DNA of the CDR3: TGTGCCAGCAGCTCGACATCCCAAGAGACCCAGTACTTC. Looking up the rest from reference TRBV11-3 and TRBJ2-5 gives the full variable domain: EAGVVQSPRYKIIEKKQPVAFWCNPISGHNTLYWYLQNLGQGPELLIRYENEEAVDDSQLPKDRFSAERLKGVDSTLKIQPAELGDSAVYLCASSSTSQETQYFGPGTRLLVL.

V gene TRBV7-2 combines with J gene TRBJ2-5; maybe TRBD1 (5 bases). Germline-derived CDR1 and CDR2 are SGHTA and FQGNSA. The CDR3 contains 14 residues. V lost 5 bases and J lost 2, with 12 bases in between. As DNA, the CDR3 is TGTGCCAGCAGCCGTTTGGCAGGGCAAGAGACCCAGTACTTC. Encoded protein: CASSRLAGQETQYF.

The chain combines TRBV19 with TRBJ2-5; 9 bases match TRBD1. The germline gives CDR1 LNHDA, CDR2 SQIVND (reference sequence). J was trimmed by 5 bases and V by 4 bases; bases with no gene match: 11. The length of the CDR3 is 16 residues. The CDR3 region is CASSRISGQGYETQYF. CDR3 DNA: TGTGCCAGTAGTAGGATCTCGGGACAGGGTTATGAGACCCAGTACTTC.

This clone was detected only once. V gene TRBV21-1 combines with J gene TRBJ2-7; TRBD2 is taken as the D call from the table, unchecked against the DNA. TRBV21-1 has pseudogene status. The CDR3 runs 16 residues. The CDR3 nucleotides read TGTGCCAGCAGCAAAGATCTAATTCTATTACCCTACGAGCAGTACTTC. The encoded protein is CASSKDLILLPYEQYF.

V is TRBV5-4 and J is TRBJ2-5; D tentatively reads TRBD1 or TRBD2 (5 bases each). V lost 0 bases and J lost 9, with 15 bases in between. The germline V gene encodes CDR1 SGHNT and CDR2 YYREEE (reference sequence). The CDR3 extends over 14 amino acids. The CDR3 nucleotides are TGTGCCAGCAGCTTGGGGGTGGACCTGGGGGCCCAGTACTTC. Amino acid sequence: CASSLGVDLGAQYF. The variable domain in full, completed from reference TRBV5-4 and TRBJ2-5, reads ETGVTQSPTHLIKTRGQQVTLRCSSQSGHNTVSWYQQALGQGPQFIFQYYREEENGRGNFPPRFSGLQFPNYSSELNVNALELDDSALYLCASSLGVDLGAQYFGPGTRLLVL.

V and J are TRBV5-1 and TRBJ2-2; no reliable D call. CDR3 length: 15 residues. Per germline, CDR1 SGHRS and CDR2 YFSETQ. V was pared by 0 bases and J by 6 bases, with 12 bases between. CDR3 protein: CASSLVVSGAGELFF. The DNA for the CDR3 is TGCGCCAGCAGCTTGGTGGTTAGTGGGGCCGGGGAGCTGTTTTTT. The full variable domain, completed using reference TRBV5-1 and TRBJ2-2, is KAGVTQTPRYLIKTRGQQVTLSCSPISGHRSVSWYQQTPGQGLQFLFEYFSETQRNKGNFPGRFSGRQFSNSRSEMNVSTLELGDSALYLCASSLVVSGAGELFFGEGSRLTVL.

This chain joins TRBV29-1 and TRBJ1-2; 9 bases agree with TRBD1. The CDR3 contains 12 residues. J was trimmed by 7 bases and V by 5 bases; bases with no gene match: 5. CDR1 and CDR2 (germline): SQVTM, ANQGSEA. DNA for the CDR3: TGCAGCGTTAAAACAGGGGGCGGTGGCTACACCTTC. Its protein is CSVKTGGGGYTF.

For this clone: Other DNA sequences in the sample encode the same CDR3. The chain combines TRBV5-4 with TRBJ1-4; maybe TRBD1 (5 bases). The CDR3 totals 15 residues. V was pared by 4 bases and J by 3 bases, with 13 bases between. The V gene's germline CDR1 is SGHNT and CDR2 YYREEE (reference sequence). The CDR3 DNA follows: TGTGCCAGCAGCCCTGGGGCAGGAGCTAATGAAAAACTGTTTTTT. Amino acids: CASSPGAGANEKLFF.

The V call is TRBV5-1, the J call TRBJ2-5; no reliable D call. The CDR3 loop spans 14 amino acids. V was clipped by 8 bases and J by 0 bases, with 14 bases between them. Germline assignment: CDR1 SGHRS and CDR2 YFSETQ. In DNA form, the CDR3 reads TGCGCCAGACTCCGCCAGCCTTACCAAGAGACCCAGTACTTC. It yields the protein CARLRQPYQETQYF.

The chain combines TRBV4-1 with TRBJ2-7, with TRBD2 matching over 7 bases. There are 14 residues in the CDR3. The V and J ends lost 1 base and 3 bases, in that order; junction bases with no gene match: 3. Germline-derived CDR1 and CDR2 are MGHRA and YSYEKL. The CDR3 sequence: CASSQGTRNYEQYF. In DNA form, the CDR3 reads TGCGCCAGCAGCCAAGGGACTAGGAACTACGAGCAGTACTTC.

The V call is TRBV27, the J call TRBJ2-7; D is possibly TRBD1 or TRBD2 (5 bases each). The CDR3 runs to 14 residues. Trimming left V 7 bases short and J 1 base short, with 14 bases between. The germline V gene encodes CDR1 MNHEY and CDR2 SMNVEV (reference sequence). CDR3 protein: CASTPPGRSYEQYF. The DNA for the CDR3 is TGTGCCAGCACTCCGCCGGGGCGATCCTACGAGCAGTACTTC.

The chain has TRBV18 and TRBJ2-7; 11 bases are shared with TRBD2. Trimming took 3 bases from V and 0 from J; bases not matched to a gene: 7. This CDR3 contains 17 residues. Germline CDR1 and CDR2: KGHSH and LQKENI. CDR3 sequence: CASSPRSGTSGSYEQYF. CDR3 DNA sequence: TGTGCCAGCTCACCGCGCTCCGGGACTAGCGGCTCCTACGAGCAGTACTTC.

The chain is built from TRBV6-4 and TRBJ1-1, with unresolved D. CDR1 and CDR2 from the germline V gene are MRHNA and SNTAGT. The CDR3 runs to 13 residues. V was shortened by 6 bases and J by 0 bases, with 8 bases between the two germline ends. CDR3 in amino acids: CASSLTMNTEAFF. Here the CDR3 DNA reads TGTGCCAGCAGCCTCACTATGAACACTGAAGCTTTCTTT.

The CDR3 loop reads CAWSGMAGGTGELFF. For the CDR3, the DNA is TGTGCCTGGAGTGGGATGGCGGGAGGTACCGGGGAGCTGTTTTTT. The chain couples TRBV30 to TRBJ2-2; 8 positions match TRBD2. The CDR3 covers 15 residues. V gave up 1 base and J gave up 5 bases; unmatched junction bases: 6. The germline gives CDR1 GTSNPN, CDR2 SVGIG (reference sequence).

This clone came up once. The rearrangement uses TRBV7-2 and TRBJ1-6; the match to TRBD1 covers 7 bases. V shed 5 bases, J shed 7 bases, and the junction held 8 bases outside the gene matches. The germline CDR1 and CDR2 sequences are SGHTA and FQGNSA. The CDR3 runs 15 residues. The CDR3 reads CASSPRDSWNSPLHF. CDR3 in DNA: TGTGCCAGCAGCCCCCGGGACAGCTGGAATTCACCCCTCCACTTT.

The genes are TRBV5-4 and TRBJ2-2; D gene ambiguous. This CDR3 region has 14 residues. V lost 1 base to trimming and J lost 7 bases, with 11 bases between them. Looked up from germline, CDR1 is SGHNT and CDR2 is YYREEE (reference sequence). The CDR3 DNA reads TGTGCCAGCAGCTTGCGGACGGCTATCGGGGAGCTGTTTTTT. Its translation: CASSLRTAIGELFF.

The chain is built from TRBV18 and TRBJ1-3; D unresolved. This CDR3 spans 17 amino acids. Germline CDR1 and CDR2: KGHSH and LQKENI. The V gene lost 5 bases and the J gene lost 2 bases, with 19 bases spanning the gap. CDR3 region: CASSSPVERATGNTIYF. The CDR3 DNA reads as TGTGCCAGCTCATCCCCCGTCGAACGGGCGACTGGAAACACCATATATTTT.

The gene calls are TRBV5-1 and TRBJ2-3; 7 bases are shared with TRBD2. The CDR3 extends over 13 amino acids. J gave up 6 bases and V 5 bases, and 6 bases lay outside the gene matches. From germline, CDR1 is SGHRS and CDR2 YFSETQ. CDR3 protein: CASRPVLADTQYF. In DNA form, the CDR3 reads TGCGCCAGCAGACCGGTACTAGCGGATACGCAGTATTTT.

This sequence joins TRBV6-1 and TRBJ2-2; tentative D call: TRBD2 (6 bases). CDR1 MNHNS and CDR2 SASEGT come from the germline V gene. This CDR3 spans 15 amino acids. Trimming shortened V by 8 bases and J by 6 bases, and 19 bases separated the two germline ends. The CDR3 coding sequence is TGTGCCAGCCGAGTTATTCTAGGCGGGGCCGGGGAGCTGTTTTTT. It translates to CASRVILGGAGELFF.

This chain connects TRBV18 to TRBJ2-2, with 9 nucleotides matching TRBD1. CDR3 length equals 15 residues. The V gene end was trimmed by 3 bases and the J gene end by 7 bases; junction bases not matched to a gene: 6. CDR1 is KGHSH, CDR2 LQKENI, per germline. The CDR3 loop reads CASSPYRGQSGELFF. The CDR3 DNA reads TGTGCCAGCTCACCGTACAGGGGGCAGAGCGGGGAGCTGTTTTTT.

The rearrangement uses TRBV10-3 and TRBJ2-5, with TRBD1 matching 10 bases. The trim removed 6 bases at V and 6 bases at J, leaving 4 bases unmatched. Germline-derived CDR1 and CDR2 are ENHRY and SYGVKD. The CDR3 consists of 13 residues. The CDR3 protein is CAISRDRGQTQYF. The DNA for the CDR3 is TGTGCCATCAGCCGGGACAGGGGACAGACCCAGTACTTC.

The V and J genes are TRBV9 and TRBJ2-7; TRBD1 is a possible D gene (5 bases). Germline-derived CDR1 and CDR2 are SGDLS and YYNGEE. V was pared by 0 bases and J by 4 bases, with 11 bases between. The CDR3 length is 14 residues. Here the CDR3 reads CASSVADSLYEQYF. CDR3 DNA: TGTGCCAGCAGCGTAGCCGACAGCCTTTACGAGCAGTACTTC.

On this clone: Other DNA sequences within the sample encode an identical CDR3. The rearrangement links TRBV10-2 to TRBJ2-1; no reliable D call. V was trimmed by 1 base and J by 8 bases, leaving 3 bases between them. In germline, CDR1 is WSHSY, CDR2 SAAADI. The CDR3 loop spans 11 amino acids. CDR3 region: CASSELDEQFF. Here the CDR3 DNA reads TGCGCCAGCAGTGAGTTGGATGAGCAGTTCTTC.

The V call is TRBV9, the J call TRBJ1-2; D may be TRBD1 (6 bases). V was cut by 4 bases and J by 3 bases, with 10 bases left in between. This CDR3 spans 13 amino acids. Looked up from germline, CDR1 is SGDLS and CDR2 is YYNGEE. As DNA, the CDR3 is TGTGCCAGCAGCCCCCGGACAGACTATGGCTACACCTTC. Protein: CASSPRTDYGYTF.

The CDR3, as DNA: TGTGCCAGCAGTGAACCCGCGAGGGTGGGTTTTTTT. This gives the protein CASSEPARVGFF. The rearrangement joins TRBV6-1 to TRBJ1-4; no clear D gene. The CDR3 has 12 residues. V lost 2 bases, J lost 17 bases, and 15 bases lay in between. Germline V gene lookup returns CDR1 MNHNS and CDR2 SASEGT.

This chain uses TRBV6-1 with TRBJ2-3, with a possible D match to TRBD2 (6 bases). V lost 4 bases to trimming and J lost 5 bases, with 16 bases between them. This CDR3 has 15 amino acids. Germline loops: CDR1 MNHNS, CDR2 SASEGT. The CDR3 bases are TGTGCCAGCAGTGGAGCGACTAGTCTAATAGATACGCAGTATTTT. Translated: CASSGATSLIDTQYF.